This TCR beta chain was sequenced for a study of blood T cell repertoires in COVID-19. The trim removed 6 bases at V and 4 bases at J, leaving 10 bases unmatched. Per the germline V gene, CDR1 is MNHEY and CDR2 is SMNVEV (reference sequence). The CDR3 runs to 15 residues. TCRdb keeps only in-frame clones here, not all; method: immunoSEQ multiplex PCR. The data show some 400,000 clones, 75% to 90% seen once. V is TRBV27 and J is TRBJ2-7, with 9 bases aligning to TRBD1. The receptor's source is a man younger than 45 who had recovered from COVID-19. Sequencing used PBMCs or T cells enriched from blood (not recorded which). The CDR3 loop reads CASRSAGTGSYEQYF. DNA for the CDR3: TGTGCCAGCAGGTCGGCCGGGACAGGGTCATACGAGCAGTACTTC.